This section outlines one TCR beta chain sequence together with its context. The antigen is not known. This record belongs to a study of OX40 agonist ivuxolimab in advanced cancers. Regarding the study as a whole: There was clonal expansion of CD4+ and CD8+ blood T cells by week 6 at 0.1 to 3.0 mg/kg. More expanded clones were seen, on average, in CD8+ T cells than in CD4+. Among the lowest levels of clonal expansion were found in partial responders at 0.1-3.0 mg/kg.

CDR3 length equals 16 residues. Germline CDR1 and CDR2: KGHSH and LQKENI. V was pared by 0 bases and J by 5 bases, with 1 base of the junction left unmatched. Method: immunoSEQ multiplex PCR; TCRdb's copy keeps in-frame clones and lacks some. Among around 40,000 clones listed, around 86% were seen once. Sequences were derived from CD4+ or CD8+ T cells sorted from blood, sampled in a trial of the OX40 agonist ivuxolimab. This clonotype was sampled from an adult with an advanced solid tumor such as melanoma, head and neck, liver or kidney cancer. This chain links TRBV18 with TRBJ2-2; 12 nucleotides agree with TRBD2. The CDR3 nucleotides read TGTGCCAGCTCACCACCAGGGACTAGCGGGACCGGGGAGCTGTTTTTT. This sequence encodes CASSPPGTSGTGELFF.